The T cell receptor beta chain described here comes from a study of tumor and adjacent non-tumor tissue in lung cancer. The CDR3 is 15 residues long. CDR1 is MGHRA, CDR2 YSYEKL, per germline. The trim removed 3 bases at V and 5 bases at J, leaving 7 bases unmatched. The template was RNA from unsorted bulk tissue. This non-tumor lung sample came from over 3 cm beyond the tumor edge. The library came from three nested PCR rounds adapted from ARM-PCR protocols. TCRdb analysed the multiplex PCR reads with MiXCR anew, one entry per CDR3 protein. The table includes approximately 53,000 distinct CDR3 sequences, 74% detected once. This clonotype is judged medium-sized.

This chain joins TRBV4-1 and TRBJ1-5; 7 nucleotides agree with TRBD1. The sample taken for sequencing was distant non-tumor lung tissue. This sequence was found in a woman between 55 and 75 years old with non-small cell lung cancer. CDR3 residues: CASSQTGIVHQPQHF. Written as DNA, the CDR3 is TGCGCCAGCAGCCAGACAGGGATTGTTCATCAGCCCCAGCATTTT.